This T cell receptor beta chain was obtained from a study of blood T cell repertoires in COVID-19. After removal of 6 bases from V and 3 bases from J, the junction contained 11 bases not matched to a gene. The CDR3 has 16 amino acids. The germline gives CDR1 KGHSH, CDR2 LQKENI. The data were produced by immunoSEQ multiplex PCR, yet TCRdb's version contains in-frame clones alone and is incomplete. The data show around 120,000 clones, roughly 83% seen once. J is TRBJ2-7 and V is TRBV18; 10 bases align to TRBD1. This TCR was recovered from a man aged 30-40 years with acute or convalescent COVID-19. Sequencing was carried out using peripheral blood. The CDR3 region has the DNA TGTGCCAGCTCGCGGATTCCGGGACAGGGGAGCTACGAGCAGTACTTC. It yields the protein CASSRIPGQGSYEQYF.